The next 5 T cell receptor beta chains were all read from a single sample in a study of cytomegalovirus exposure and HLA in healthy donors. Amplification used 60 Vbeta primers and 13 Jbeta primers. Profiled with immunoSEQ multiplex PCR; TCRdb holds only in-frame clones, not every one. The repertoire holds roughly 170,000 clones, with roughly 80% as singletons. Source material: PBMCs. These receptors were taken from a man aged 18 to 35 in good health and CMV-seronegative.

This clone was recorded a few times. The rearrangement uses TRBV10-3 and TRBJ1-6, with D maybe TRBD1 (5 bases). V was pared by 8 bases and J by 10 bases, with 18 bases between. Per germline, CDR1 ENHRY and CDR2 SYGVKD. CDR3 length: 14 residues. The CDR3 coding sequence is TGTGCCATCGCAAACCCAGGGTCACAATCACCCCTCCACTTT. As protein: CAIANPGSQSPLHF.

The chain carries TRBV6-5 and TRBJ2-7, with D perhaps TRBD2 (6 bases). The CDR3 runs 15 residues. Per germline, CDR1 MNHEY and CDR2 SVGAGI. Trimming took 5 bases from V and 1 from J, leaving 15 bases between them. The DNA for the CDR3 is TGTGCCAGCAGTCTCCGCCTGGGGGGTTCCTACGAGCAGTACTTC. This sequence encodes CASSLRLGGSYEQYF.

This clone is a singleton in its sample. This chain uses TRBV30 with TRBJ2-7, with 9 bases that match TRBD1. The CDR3 loop spans 14 amino acids. Trimming took 2 bases from V and 5 from J; bases not matched to a gene: 7. Germline lookup yields CDR1 GTSNPN and CDR2 SVGIG (reference sequence). CDR3 residues: CAWSSVQGANEQYF. CDR3 nucleotides: TGTGCCTGGAGTAGTGTACAGGGGGCGAACGAGCAGTACTTC.

The chain combines TRBV18 with TRBJ2-7; 11 bases agree with TRBD2. The V gene's germline CDR1 is KGHSH and CDR2 LQKENI. V lost 4 bases and J lost 5; bases outside the gene matches: 1. The length of the CDR3 is 13 residues. CDR3 sequence (DNA): TGTGCCAGCTCACTGGGACTAGCGGACGAGCAGTACTTC. Amino acid sequence: CASSLGLADEQYF.

This sequence joins TRBV7-8 and TRBJ2-1, with 8 bases identical to TRBD2. The CDR3 covers 14 residues. V shed 5 bases, J shed 8 bases, and the junction held 8 bases outside the gene matches. CDR1 and CDR2 (germline): SGHVS, FQNEAQ. The CDR3 sequence is CASSPPGLGDEQFF. The CDR3, as DNA: TGTGCCAGCAGCCCGCCGGGACTAGGTGATGAGCAGTTCTTC.